The sample holds a few counts of the clone carrying this T cell receptor (beta chain). The antigen is not known. The sample is drawn from a study of blood T cells in healthy people across ages. The overall study: Capture via template switching afforded approximately one barcoded beta molecule per two T cells. Study observations and caveats: Measured against age, TCR beta diversity per million T cells decreased in a roughly linear manner. Comparison with aged donors showed that long-lived donors had more naive CD4+ cells and higher diversity.

The V gene's germline CDR1 is MNHEY and CDR2 SVGAGI. The CDR3 loop spans 16 amino acids. J lost 2 bases, V lost 2 bases, and 4 bases had no gene match. Every participating donor contributed 7.5 to 10 milliliters of peripheral blood through a draw. Next came a second PCR, run for 7 to 11 cycles, which used a sample-barcoded 5' primer along with a J-beta primer mix. A single record per CDR3 protein comes from TCRdb applying MiXCR to the 5' RACE reads. The sample includes about 810,000 distinct CDR3 sequences, about 34% of them seen just once. J is TRBJ2-5 and V is TRBV6-5; TRBD2 aligns across 11 bases. Sample: blood. This receptor was taken from a man aged 18 to 29 in good health. DNA for the CDR3: TGTGCCAGCAGTTACCCTTCTAGCGGGGGGCAAGAGACCCAGTACTTC. It translates to CASSYPSSGGQETQYF.